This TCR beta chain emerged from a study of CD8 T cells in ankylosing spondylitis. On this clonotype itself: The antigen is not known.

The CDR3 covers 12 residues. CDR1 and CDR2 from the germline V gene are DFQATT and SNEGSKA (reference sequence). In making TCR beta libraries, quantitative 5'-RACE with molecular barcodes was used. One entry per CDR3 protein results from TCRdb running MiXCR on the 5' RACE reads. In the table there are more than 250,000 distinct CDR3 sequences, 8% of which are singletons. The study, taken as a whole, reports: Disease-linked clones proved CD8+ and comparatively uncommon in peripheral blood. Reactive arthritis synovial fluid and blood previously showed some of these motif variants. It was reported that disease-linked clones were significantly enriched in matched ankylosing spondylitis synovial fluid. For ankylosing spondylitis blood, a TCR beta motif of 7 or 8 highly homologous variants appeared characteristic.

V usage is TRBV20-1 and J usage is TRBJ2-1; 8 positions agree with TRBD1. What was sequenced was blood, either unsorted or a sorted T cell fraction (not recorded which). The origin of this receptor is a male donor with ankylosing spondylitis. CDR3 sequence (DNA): TGCAGCCCTTCCGGACAGGGAAATGAGCAGTTCTTC. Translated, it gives CSPSGQGNEQFF.